Each of the 21 T cell receptor beta chains below was sequenced from the same sample in a study of T cell responses to AZD1222 COVID-19 vaccine. The repertoire was sequenced with immunoSEQ multiplex PCR; TCRdb's copy has only in-frame clones and lacks some. This sample yields around 150,000 clones, of which over 65% are seen a single time; roughly 4% belongs to the top ten. Sequences were derived from peripheral blood, sampled on day 0 of AZD1222 vaccination. The receptors originated from an adult in good health.

The rearrangement uses TRBV6-5 and TRBJ1-1; D might be TRBD1 (5 bases). CDR1 and CDR2 (germline): MNHEY, SVGAGI. There are 13 residues in the CDR3. V shed 6 bases and J shed 3 bases, with 11 bases lying between them. In DNA, the CDR3 is TGTGCCAGCAGCTTCGACAGAGACACTGAAGCTTTCTTT. Translating gives CASSFDRDTEAFF.

V and J are TRBV6-5 and TRBJ1-1; D possibly corresponds to TRBD1 (5 bases). V was trimmed by 1 base and J by 6 bases, leaving 9 bases between them. The CDR3 covers 13 residues. Germline assignment: CDR1 MNHEY and CDR2 SVGAGI. The CDR3 region has the DNA TGTGCCAGCAGTTACTTTGGGGGTGCTGAAGCTTTCTTT. Translated: CASSYFGGAEAFF.

The chain is built from TRBV7-2 and TRBJ2-3; D gene unclear. This CDR3 has 14 residues. Germline CDR1 reads SGHTA; CDR2 reads FQGNSA. V was trimmed by 2 bases and J by 4 bases, leaving 10 bases between them. CDR3 DNA sequence: TGTGCCAGCAGCTTACAAGGGTTGGCAGATACGCAGTATTTT. It specifies CASSLQGLADTQYF.

This clone was observed a single time. J is TRBJ1-3 and V is TRBV7-9; D possibly corresponds to TRBD1 (5 bases). Germline CDR1 SEHNR, CDR2 FQNEAQ (reference sequence). The CDR3 runs to 12 residues. V lost 5 bases and J 8 bases, leaving 10 bases between the germline ends. DNA for the CDR3: TGTGCCAGCAGCCTCAGCAGGGACACCATATATTTT. It encodes CASSLSRDTIYF.

V and J are TRBV6-4 and TRBJ2-7; 7 nucleotides line up with TRBD1. Germline trimming cut 9 bases from V and 2 bases from J; bases unmatched to any gene: 13. Germline CDR1 reads MRHNA; CDR2 reads SNTAGT. The CDR3 contains 15 residues. CDR3 sequence: CASRWDSRRTYEQYF. The CDR3 DNA reads TGTGCCAGTCGCTGGGACAGCAGACGGACCTACGAGCAGTACTTC.

The chain is built from TRBV7-8 and TRBJ1-1; D may be TRBD1 (5 bases). CDR3 size: 13 residues. Germline loops: CDR1 SGHVS, CDR2 FQNEAQ. Trimming took 1 base from V and 4 from J, leaving 7 bases between them. CDR3: CASSLGGVTEAFF. The CDR3 coding sequence is TGTGCCAGCAGCTTAGGAGGGGTCACTGAAGCTTTCTTT.

The chain employs TRBV5-1 and TRBJ1-5; tentative D call: TRBD1 (5 bases). The germline CDR1 and CDR2 sequences are SGHRS and YFSETQ. Between the trimmed V and J ends, which lost 0 bases and 7 bases, there was a span of 8 bases. This CDR3 comprises 13 residues. CDR3 bases: TGCGCCAGCAGCTTGGGGCAGGGCCAGCCCCAGCATTTT. Residues: CASSLGQGQPQHF.

A word on this clone: Different DNA sequences within this sample yield the same CDR3. The J gene is TRBJ1-5, the V gene TRBV2; D gene uncertain. The ends were cut back, 1 base at V and 3 bases at J, with 7 bases in the middle. Germline-derived CDR1 and CDR2 are SNHLY and FYNNEI. The CDR3 spans 14 residues. The CDR3 reads CASSEGSPNQPQHF. The CDR3 DNA reads TGTGCCAGCAGTGAAGGTTCCCCCAATCAGCCCCAGCATTTT.

V gene TRBV28 combines with J gene TRBJ2-5, with 8 bases matching TRBD1. CDR3 length equals 14 residues. Trimming took 6 bases from V and 4 from J; bases not matched to a gene: 7. Germline V CDR1 and CDR2: MDHEN, SYDVKM. The CDR3 DNA follows: TGTGCCAGCAGCTCTACACAGGGGGGAGAGACCCAGTACTTC. This gives the protein CASSSTQGGETQYF.

About this clone: Other DNA sequences from this sample encode an identical CDR3 as well. The chain employs TRBV10-1 and TRBJ1-1, with 7 nucleotides matching TRBD1. The junction had 3 bases not matched to a gene; V was cut back by 5 bases and J by 3 bases. The CDR3 runs to 13 residues. Germline V gene lookup returns CDR1 WNHNN and CDR2 SYGVQD (reference sequence). The CDR3 here is CASSLRGDTEAFF. Here the CDR3 DNA reads TGCGCCAGCAGTCTCAGGGGGGACACTGAAGCTTTCTTT.

The rearrangement joins TRBV9 to TRBJ2-3, with TRBD2 matching 10 bases. V shed 1 base and J 3 bases; nucleotides not matched to a gene: 11. This CDR3 has 18 residues. From germline, CDR1 is SGDLS and CDR2 YYNGEE. The chain's CDR3 is CASSVPPASGGYTDTQYF. In DNA, the CDR3 is TGTGCCAGCAGCGTACCCCCGGCTAGCGGGGGCTATACAGATACGCAGTATTTT.

This clone was detected only a few times. The rearrangement joins TRBV24-1 to TRBJ2-3; TRBD2 agrees at 11 bases. The J segment lost 2 bases and the V segment lost 5 bases, leaving 5 bases of the junction unmatched. Germline lookup yields CDR1 KGHDR and CDR2 SFDVKD. CDR3 length equals 16 residues. For the CDR3, the DNA is TGTGCCACCAGTGCGGGACTAGCGGCCTTCACAGATACGCAGTATTTT. Translated: CATSAGLAAFTDTQYF.

This clone was observed a handful of times. V and J are TRBV5-4 and TRBJ1-1; maybe TRBD1 (6 bases). CDR1 is SGHNT and CDR2 is YYREEE in the germline V gene (reference sequence). Trimming stripped 0 bases from V and 1 base from J, with 10 bases between. The CDR3 sequence is 15 residues long. DNA of the CDR3: TGTGCCAGCAGCTTGGTAGGACAGAGGAACACTGAAGCTTTCTTT. This encodes CASSLVGQRNTEAFF.

V gene TRBV27 combines with J gene TRBJ2-7; TRBD1 aligns across 10 bases. Trimming cost V 2 bases and J 2 bases; bases outside gene matches: 3. The length of the CDR3 is 15 residues. Germline V CDR1 and CDR2: MNHEY, SMNVEV (reference sequence). CDR3 sequence reads: CASSLVGTGAYEQYF. CDR3 DNA: TGTGCCAGCAGTTTAGTCGGGACAGGGGCCTACGAGCAGTACTTC.

This clone is a singleton in its sample. The J gene is TRBJ2-2, the V gene TRBV14; D may be TRBD2 (7 bases). Looked up from germline, CDR1 is SGHDN and CDR2 is FVKESK. With 1 base removed from V and 7 bases from J, the gap between germline ends came to 13 bases. The CDR3 length is 15 residues. Here the CDR3 DNA reads TGTGCCAGCAGCCAAGTTTTCGGGGGGCACGGGGAGCTGTTTTTT. Its protein product is CASSQVFGGHGELFF.

The chain couples TRBV12-2 to TRBJ1-6. TRBV12-2 is assigned pseudogene status. This CDR3 comprises 18 residues. CDR3 nucleotides: TGTGCAAGTCGCCCCGCTGACGGGGGCCCACGACGAAATTCACCCCTCCACTTT. It specifies CASRPADGGPRRNSPLHF.

The genes are TRBV28 and TRBJ2-4; TRBD2 matches 11 bases. Germline CDR1 MDHEN, CDR2 SYDVKM. J was trimmed by 0 bases and V by 4 bases; bases with no gene match: 5. CDR3 length: 17 amino acids. CDR3 region: CASSSSSGGAAKNIQYF. The CDR3 DNA reads as TGTGCCAGCAGTTCGAGTAGCGGGGGGGCAGCCAAAAACATTCAGTACTTC.

In DNA form, the CDR3 reads TGTGCCAGTAGTATAGTACAGGGGGCCGAGCAGTACTTC. Protein: CASSIVQGAEQYF. The gene calls are TRBV19 and TRBJ2-7; TRBD1 aligns across 9 bases. This CDR3 contains 13 residues. CDR1 and CDR2 (germline): LNHDA, SQIVND (reference sequence). Germline trimming cut 1 base from V and 6 bases from J; bases unmatched to any gene: 1. The full variable domain, in which reference TRBV19 and TRBJ2-7 provide the parts outside the CDR3, is DGGITQSPKYLFRKEGQNVTLSCEQNLNHDAMYWYRQDPGQGLRLIYYSQIVNDFQKGDIAEGYSVSREKKESFPLTVTSAQKNPTAFYLCASSIVQGAEQYFGPGTRLTVT.

The chain employs TRBV4-1 and TRBJ2-3, with TRBD2 identical over 11 bases. This CDR3 comprises 16 residues. The V segment lost 3 bases and the J segment 0 bases; nucleotides outside the gene matches: 2. Germline values: CDR1 MGHRA, CDR2 YSYEKL. The CDR3 sequence: CASSQLAGGSTDTQYF. As DNA, the CDR3 is TGCGCCAGCAGCCAGCTAGCGGGGGGAAGCACAGATACGCAGTATTTT.

This chain joins TRBV5-4 and TRBJ1-2; 8 bases map to TRBD1. From germline, CDR1 is SGHNT and CDR2 YYREEE (reference sequence). The J segment lost 8 bases and the V segment lost 0 bases, leaving 3 bases of the junction unmatched. This CDR3 has 13 residues. The DNA for the CDR3 is TGTGCCAGCAGCTTGGCCGGGACAGGAGGCTACACCTTC. Protein sequence: CASSLAGTGGYTF.

V gene TRBV28 combines with J gene TRBJ1-1; D is uncertain. Trimming cost V 8 bases and J 7 bases, with 14 bases left between them. The CDR3 consists of 12 residues. Germline V gene data show CDR1 as MDHEN and CDR2 as SYDVKM. The CDR3 region has the DNA TGTGCCAGCGCCGGGCAGGAGATTGAAGCTTTCTTT. This translates into CASAGQEIEAFF.